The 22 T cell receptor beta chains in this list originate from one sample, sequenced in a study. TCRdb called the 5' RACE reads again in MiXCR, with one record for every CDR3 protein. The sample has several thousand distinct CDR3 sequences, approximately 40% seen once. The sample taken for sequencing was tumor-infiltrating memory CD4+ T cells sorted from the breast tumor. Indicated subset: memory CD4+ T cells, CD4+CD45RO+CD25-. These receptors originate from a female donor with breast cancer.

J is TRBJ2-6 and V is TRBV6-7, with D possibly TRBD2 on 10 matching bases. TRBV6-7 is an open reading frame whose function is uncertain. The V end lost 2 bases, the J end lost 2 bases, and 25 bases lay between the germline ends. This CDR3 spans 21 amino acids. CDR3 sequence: CASSYGTGRTSGNAGANVLTF. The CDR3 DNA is TGTGCCAGCAGTTACGGGACAGGGCGAACTAGCGGGAACGCTGGGGCCAACGTCCTGACTTTC.

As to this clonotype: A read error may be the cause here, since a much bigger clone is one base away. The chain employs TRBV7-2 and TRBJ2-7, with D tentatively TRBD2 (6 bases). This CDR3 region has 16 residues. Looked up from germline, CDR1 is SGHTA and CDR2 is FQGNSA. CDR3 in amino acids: CASSPGWSGPTYEQHF. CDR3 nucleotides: TGTGCCAGCAGCCCCGGATGGAGCGGGCCGACCTACGAGCAGCACTTC.

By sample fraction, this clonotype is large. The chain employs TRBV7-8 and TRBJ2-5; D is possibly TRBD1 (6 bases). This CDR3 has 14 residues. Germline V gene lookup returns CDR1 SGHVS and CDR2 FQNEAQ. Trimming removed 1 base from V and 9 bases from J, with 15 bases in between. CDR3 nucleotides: TGTGCCAGCAGCTTAGACCGACAGGCCAAGGCCCAGTACTTC. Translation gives CASSLDRQAKAQYF.

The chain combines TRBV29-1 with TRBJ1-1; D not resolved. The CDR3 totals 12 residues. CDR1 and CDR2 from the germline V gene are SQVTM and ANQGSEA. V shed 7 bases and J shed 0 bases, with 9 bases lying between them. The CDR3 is CSALQMNTEAFF. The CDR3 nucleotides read TGCAGCGCCCTTCAGATGAACACTGAAGCTTTCTTT.

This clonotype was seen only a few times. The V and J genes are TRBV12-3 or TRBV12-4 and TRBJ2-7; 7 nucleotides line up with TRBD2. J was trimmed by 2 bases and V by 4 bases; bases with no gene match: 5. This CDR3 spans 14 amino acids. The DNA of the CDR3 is TGTGCCAGCAGTTATGGCGGGAGTCCCTACGAGCAGTACTTC. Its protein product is CASSYGGSPYEQYF.

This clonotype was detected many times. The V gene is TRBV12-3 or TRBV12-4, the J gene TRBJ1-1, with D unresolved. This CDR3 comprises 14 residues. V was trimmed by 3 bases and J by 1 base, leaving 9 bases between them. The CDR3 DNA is TGTGCCAGCAGTTTCGGCAGGAGGAACACTGAAGCTTTCTTT. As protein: CASSFGRRNTEAFF.

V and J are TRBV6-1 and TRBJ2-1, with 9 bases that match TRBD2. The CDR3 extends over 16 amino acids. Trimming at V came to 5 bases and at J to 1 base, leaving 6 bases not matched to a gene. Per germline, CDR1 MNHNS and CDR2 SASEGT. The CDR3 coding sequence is TGTGCCAGCAGTTTCCTCGCGGGAGGGTCCTACAATGAGCAGTTCTTC. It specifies CASSFLAGGSYNEQFF.

The CDR3 region has the DNA TGCGCCAGCAGACCCCTGGGAGGAAGGGGAGCGAACACCGGGGAGCTGTTTTTT. Its protein product is CASRPLGGRGANTGELFF. The chain employs TRBV5-1 and TRBJ2-2; weak D call: TRBD2 (6 bases). CDR3 size: 18 residues. Trimming left V 5 bases short and J 0 bases short, with 20 bases between. CDR1 is SGHRS and CDR2 is YFSETQ in the germline V gene.

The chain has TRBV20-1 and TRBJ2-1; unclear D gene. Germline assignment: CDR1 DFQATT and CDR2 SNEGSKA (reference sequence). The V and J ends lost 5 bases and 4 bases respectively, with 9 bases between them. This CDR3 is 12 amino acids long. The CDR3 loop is CSAPGRYNEQFF. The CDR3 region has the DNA TGCAGTGCTCCCGGACGGTACAATGAGCAGTTCTTC.

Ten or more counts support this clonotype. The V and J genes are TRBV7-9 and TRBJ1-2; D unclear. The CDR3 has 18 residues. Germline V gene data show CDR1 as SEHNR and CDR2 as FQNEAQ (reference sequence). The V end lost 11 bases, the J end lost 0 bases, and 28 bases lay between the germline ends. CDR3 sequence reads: CAADVRVASGKANYGYTF. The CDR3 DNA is TGTGCCGCCGACGTTCGGGTTGCCTCCGGGAAAGCTAACTATGGCTACACCTTC.

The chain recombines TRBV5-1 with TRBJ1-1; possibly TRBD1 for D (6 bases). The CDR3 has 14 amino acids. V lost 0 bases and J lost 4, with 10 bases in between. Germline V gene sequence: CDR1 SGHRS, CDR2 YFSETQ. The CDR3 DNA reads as TGCGCCAGCAGCTTGGCGGGGGGGCTCACTGAAGCTTTCTTT. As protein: CASSLAGGLTEAFF.

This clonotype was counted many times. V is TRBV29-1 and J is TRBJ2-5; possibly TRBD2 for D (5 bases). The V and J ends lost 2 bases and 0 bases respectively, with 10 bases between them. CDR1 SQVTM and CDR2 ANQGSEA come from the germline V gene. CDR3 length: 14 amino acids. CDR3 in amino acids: CSVELVAHQETQYF. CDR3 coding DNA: TGCAGCGTTGAACTGGTAGCGCACCAAGAGACCCAGTACTTC.

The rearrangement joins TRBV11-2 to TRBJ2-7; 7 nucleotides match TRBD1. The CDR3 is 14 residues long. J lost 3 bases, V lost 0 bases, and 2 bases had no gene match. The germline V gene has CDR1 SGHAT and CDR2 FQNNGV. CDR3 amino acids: CASSLEQGIYEQYF. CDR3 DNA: TGTGCCAGCAGCTTAGAACAGGGGATCTACGAGCAGTACTTC.

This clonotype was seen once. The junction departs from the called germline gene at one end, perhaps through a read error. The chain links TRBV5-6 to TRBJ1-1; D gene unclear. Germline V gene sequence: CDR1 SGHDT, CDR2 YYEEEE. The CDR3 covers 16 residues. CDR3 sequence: CVSSISFRLKNTEAFF. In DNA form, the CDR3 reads TGTGTCAGCAGCATCTCATTCAGGTTAAAGAACACTGAGGCTTTCTTT. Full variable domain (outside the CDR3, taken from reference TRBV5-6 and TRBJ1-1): DAGVTQSPTHLIKTRGQQVTLRCSPKSGHDTVSWYQQALGQGPQFIFQYYEEEERQRGNFPDRFSGHQFPNYSSELNVNALLLGDSALYLCVSSISFRLKNTEAFFGQGTRLTVV.

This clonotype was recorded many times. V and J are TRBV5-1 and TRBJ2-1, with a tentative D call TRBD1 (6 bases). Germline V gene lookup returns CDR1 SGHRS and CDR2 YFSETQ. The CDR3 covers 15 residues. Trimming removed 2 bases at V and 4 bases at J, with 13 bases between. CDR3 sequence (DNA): TGCGCCAGCAGCTTCCTACAAGGGGGTTACAATGAGCAGTTCTTC. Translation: CASSFLQGGYNEQFF.

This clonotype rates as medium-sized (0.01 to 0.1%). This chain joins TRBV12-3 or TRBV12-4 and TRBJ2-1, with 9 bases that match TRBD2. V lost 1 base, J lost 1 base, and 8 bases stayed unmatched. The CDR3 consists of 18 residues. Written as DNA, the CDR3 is TGTGCCAGCAGTTTAGAGGCGGGAGGGCCCCCATCCTACAATGAGCAGTTCTTC. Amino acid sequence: CASSLEAGGPPSYNEQFF.

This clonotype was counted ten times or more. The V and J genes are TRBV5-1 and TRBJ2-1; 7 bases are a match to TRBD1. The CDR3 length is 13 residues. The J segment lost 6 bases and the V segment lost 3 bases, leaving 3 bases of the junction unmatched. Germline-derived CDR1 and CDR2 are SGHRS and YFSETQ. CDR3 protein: CASSWDSVNEQFF. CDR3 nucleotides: TGCGCCAGCAGCTGGGACAGCGTCAATGAGCAGTTCTTC.

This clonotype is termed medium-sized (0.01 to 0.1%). CDR3 sequence: CASRKQGSTEAFF. The CDR3 bases are TGTGCCAGCAGGAAACAGGGATCCACTGAAGCTTTCTTT. The V call is TRBV6-5, the J call TRBJ1-1, with D perhaps TRBD1 (6 bases). The CDR3 length is 13 residues. Trimming left V 6 bases short and J 4 bases short, with 12 bases between. CDR1 MNHEY and CDR2 SVGAGI come from the germline V gene.

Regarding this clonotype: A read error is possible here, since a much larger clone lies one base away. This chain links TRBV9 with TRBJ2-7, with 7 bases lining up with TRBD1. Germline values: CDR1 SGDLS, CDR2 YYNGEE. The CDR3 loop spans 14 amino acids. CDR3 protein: CASSYRDSSHEQYF. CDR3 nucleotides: TGTGCCAGCAGCTACCGGGACAGCTCCCACGAGCAGTACTTC.

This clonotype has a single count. The CDR3 sequence: CASSPYPAGGYEQYF. CDR3 nucleotides: TGTGCCAGCTCACCATATCCAGCGGGAGGCTACGAGCAGTACTTC. V and J are TRBV18 and TRBJ2-7; 9 bases map to TRBD2. CDR3 length equals 15 residues. Germline trimming cut 2 bases from V and 3 bases from J; bases unmatched to any gene: 5. Germline V gene lookup returns CDR1 KGHSH and CDR2 LQKENI. The entire variable domain, with the rest obtained from reference TRBV18 and TRBJ2-7, is as follows: NAGVMQNPRHLVRRRGQEARLRCSPMKGHSHVYWYRQLPEEGLKFMVYLQKENIIDESGMPKERFSAEFPKEGPSILRIQQVVRGDSAAYFCASSPYPAGGYEQYFGPGTRLTVT.

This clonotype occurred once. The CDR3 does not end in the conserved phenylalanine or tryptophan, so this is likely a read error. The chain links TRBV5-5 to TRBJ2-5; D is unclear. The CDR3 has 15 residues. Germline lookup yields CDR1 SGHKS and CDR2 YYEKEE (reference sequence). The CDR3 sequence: CASSSVRPKQETQYS. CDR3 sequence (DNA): TGTGCTAGCAGCTCGGTAAGACCGAAACAAGAGACCCAGTACTCC.

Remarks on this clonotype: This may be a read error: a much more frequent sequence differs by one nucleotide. As DNA, the CDR3 is TGCGCCAGCAGCATGCGACAGGGGATGATGAACACTGAAGCTTCCTTT. Residues: CASSMRQGMMNTEASF. The chain is built from TRBV5-1 and TRBJ1-1; TRBD1 matches 8 bases. Germline V lookup: CDR1 SGHRS, CDR2 YFSETQ. CDR3 length: 16 amino acids.